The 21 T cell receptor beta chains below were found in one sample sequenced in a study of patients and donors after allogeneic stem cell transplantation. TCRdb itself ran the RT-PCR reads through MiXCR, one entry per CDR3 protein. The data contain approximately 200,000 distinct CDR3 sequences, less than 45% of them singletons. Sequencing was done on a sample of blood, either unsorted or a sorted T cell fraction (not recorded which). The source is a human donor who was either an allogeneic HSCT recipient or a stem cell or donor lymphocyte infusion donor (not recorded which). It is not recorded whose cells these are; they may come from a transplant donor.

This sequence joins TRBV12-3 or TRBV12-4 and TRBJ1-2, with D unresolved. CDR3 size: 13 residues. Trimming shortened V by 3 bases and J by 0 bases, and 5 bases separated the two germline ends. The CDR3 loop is CASSFPANYGYTF. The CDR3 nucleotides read TGTGCCAGCAGTTTCCCGGCTAACTATGGCTACACCTTC.

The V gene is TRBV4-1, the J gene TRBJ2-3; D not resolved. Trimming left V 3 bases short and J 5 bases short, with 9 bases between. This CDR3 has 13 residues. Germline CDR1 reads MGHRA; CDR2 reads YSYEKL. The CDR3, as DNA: TGCGCCAGCAGCCAGCAAAAAGAAGATACGCAGTATTTT. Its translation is CASSQQKEDTQYF.

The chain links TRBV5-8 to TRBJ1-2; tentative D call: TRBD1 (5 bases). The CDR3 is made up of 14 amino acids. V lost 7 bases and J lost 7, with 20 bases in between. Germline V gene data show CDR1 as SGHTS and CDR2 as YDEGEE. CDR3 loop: CASEGTAWRGGYTF. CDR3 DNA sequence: TGTGCCAGCGAGGGGACCGCCTGGCGGGGTGGCTACACCTTC.

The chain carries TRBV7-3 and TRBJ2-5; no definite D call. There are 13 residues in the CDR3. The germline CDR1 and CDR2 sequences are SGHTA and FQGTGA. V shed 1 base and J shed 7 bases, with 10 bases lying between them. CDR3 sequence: CASSLKTGGTQYF. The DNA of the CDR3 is TGTGCCAGCAGCTTAAAAACGGGTGGGACCCAGTACTTC.

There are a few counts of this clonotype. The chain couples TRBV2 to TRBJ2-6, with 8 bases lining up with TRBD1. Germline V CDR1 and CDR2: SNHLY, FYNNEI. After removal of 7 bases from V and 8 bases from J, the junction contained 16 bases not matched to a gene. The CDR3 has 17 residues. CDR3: CASTEWVGQGVSNVLTF. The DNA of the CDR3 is TGTGCCAGCACCGAATGGGTCGGACAGGGAGTATCCAACGTCCTGACTTTC. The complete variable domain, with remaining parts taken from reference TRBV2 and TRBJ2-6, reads EPEVTQTPSHQVTQMGQEVILRCVPISNHLYFYWYRQILGQKVEFLVSFYNNEISEKSEIFDDQFSVERPDGSNFTLKIRSTKLEDSAMYFCASTEWVGQGVSNVLTFGAGSRLTVL.

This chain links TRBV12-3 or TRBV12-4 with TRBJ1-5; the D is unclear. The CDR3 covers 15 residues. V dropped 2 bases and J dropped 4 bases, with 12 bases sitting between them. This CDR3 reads CASSLSGGPNQPQHF. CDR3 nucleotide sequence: TGTGCCAGCAGTTTAAGCGGCGGTCCTAATCAGCCCCAGCATTTT.

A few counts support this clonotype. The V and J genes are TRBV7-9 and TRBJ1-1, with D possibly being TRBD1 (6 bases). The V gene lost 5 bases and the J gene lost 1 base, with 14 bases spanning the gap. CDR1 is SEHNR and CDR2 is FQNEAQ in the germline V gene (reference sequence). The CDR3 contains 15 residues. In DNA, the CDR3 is TGTGCCAGCAGCCCCCCACAGGGATCGAACACTGAAGCTTTCTTT. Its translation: CASSPPQGSNTEAFF. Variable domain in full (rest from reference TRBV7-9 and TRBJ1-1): DTGVSQNPRHKITKRGQNVTFRCDPISEHNRLYWYRQTLGQGPEFLTYFQNEAQLEKSRLLSDRFSAERPKGSFSTLEIQRTEQGDSAMYLCASSPPQGSNTEAFFGQGTRLTVV.

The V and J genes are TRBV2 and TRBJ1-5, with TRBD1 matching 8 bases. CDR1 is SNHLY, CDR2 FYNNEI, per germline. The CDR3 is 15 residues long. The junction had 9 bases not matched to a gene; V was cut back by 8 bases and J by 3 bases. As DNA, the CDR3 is TGTGCCAGCGTGGCGGGACAGGCGTTCAATCAGCCCCAGCATTTT. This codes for CASVAGQAFNQPQHF.

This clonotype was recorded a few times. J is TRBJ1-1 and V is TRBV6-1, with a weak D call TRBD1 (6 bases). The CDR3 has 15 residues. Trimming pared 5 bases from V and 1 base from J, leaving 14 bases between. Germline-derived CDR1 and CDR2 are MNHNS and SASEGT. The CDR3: CASSFSGTSNTEAFF. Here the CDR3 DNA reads TGTGCCAGCAGTTTCTCCGGGACATCGAACACTGAAGCTTTCTTT.

CDR3: CSLGLVTEQFF. In DNA, the CDR3 is TGCAGCCTCGGACTAGTGACAGAGCAGTTCTTC. This chain uses TRBV29-1 with TRBJ2-1; 7 nucleotides line up with TRBD2. V shed 8 bases and J 10 bases; nucleotides not matched to a gene: 8. The CDR3 loop spans 11 amino acids. Looked up from germline, CDR1 is SQVTM and CDR2 is ANQGSEA.

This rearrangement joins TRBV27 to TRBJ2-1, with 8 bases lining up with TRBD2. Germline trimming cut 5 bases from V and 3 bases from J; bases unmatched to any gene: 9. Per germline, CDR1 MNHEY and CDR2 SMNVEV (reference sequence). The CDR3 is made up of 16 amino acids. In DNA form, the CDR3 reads TGTGCCAGCAGTGTTGATGGGCGGGAGGTCTACAATGAGCAGTTCTTC. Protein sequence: CASSVDGREVYNEQFF.

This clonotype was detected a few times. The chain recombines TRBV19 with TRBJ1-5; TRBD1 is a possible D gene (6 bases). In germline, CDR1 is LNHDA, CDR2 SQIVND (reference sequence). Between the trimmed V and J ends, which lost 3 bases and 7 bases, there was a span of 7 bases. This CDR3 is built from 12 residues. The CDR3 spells CASSMGAQPQHF. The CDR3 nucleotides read TGTGCCAGTAGTATGGGGGCGCAGCCCCAGCATTTT.

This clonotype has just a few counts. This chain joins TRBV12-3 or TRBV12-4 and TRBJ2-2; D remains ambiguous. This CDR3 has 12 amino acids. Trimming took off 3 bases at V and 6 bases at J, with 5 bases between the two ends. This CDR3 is CASSLVPGELFF. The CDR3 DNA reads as TGTGCCAGCAGTTTGGTCCCCGGGGAGCTGTTTTTT.

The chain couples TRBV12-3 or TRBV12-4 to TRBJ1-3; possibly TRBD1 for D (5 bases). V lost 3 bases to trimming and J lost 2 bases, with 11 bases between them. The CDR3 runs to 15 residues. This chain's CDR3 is CASSFMGGTGNTIYF. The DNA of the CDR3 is TGTGCCAGCAGTTTTATGGGGGGTACTGGAAACACCATATATTTT.

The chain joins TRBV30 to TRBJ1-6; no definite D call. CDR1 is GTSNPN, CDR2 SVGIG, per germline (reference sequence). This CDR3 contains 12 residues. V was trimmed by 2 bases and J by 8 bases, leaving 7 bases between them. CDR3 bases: TGTGCCTGGAGTTCGGTGGATTCACCCCTCCACTTT. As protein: CAWSSVDSPLHF. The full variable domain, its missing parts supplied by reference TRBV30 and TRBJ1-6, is SQTIHQWPATLVQPVGSPLSLECTVEGTSNPNLYWYRQAAGRGLQLLFYSVGIGQISSEVPQNLSASRPQDRQFILSSKKLLLSDSGFYLCAWSSVDSPLHFGNGTRLTVT.

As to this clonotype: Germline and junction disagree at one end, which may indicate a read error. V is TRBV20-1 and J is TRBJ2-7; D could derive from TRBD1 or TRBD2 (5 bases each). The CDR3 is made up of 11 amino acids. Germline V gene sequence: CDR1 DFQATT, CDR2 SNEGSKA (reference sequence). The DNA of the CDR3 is TGCAGTGCAAGAGGGGACCACGAGCAGTACTTC. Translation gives CSARGDHEQYF.

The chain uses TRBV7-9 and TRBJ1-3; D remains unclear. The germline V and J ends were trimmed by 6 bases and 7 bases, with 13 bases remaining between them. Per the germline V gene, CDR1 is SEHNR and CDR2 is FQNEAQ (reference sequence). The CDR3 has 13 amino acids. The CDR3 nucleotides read TGTGCCAGCAGTTTCATAGAAGGGAACACCATATATTTT. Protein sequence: CASSFIEGNTIYF.

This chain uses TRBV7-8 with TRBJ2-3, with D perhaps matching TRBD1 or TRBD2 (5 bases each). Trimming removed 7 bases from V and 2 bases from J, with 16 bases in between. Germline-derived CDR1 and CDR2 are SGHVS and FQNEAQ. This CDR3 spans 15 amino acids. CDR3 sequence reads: CASTTLGAYTDTQYF. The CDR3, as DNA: TGTGCCAGCACAACGCTCGGGGCGTACACAGATACGCAGTATTTT. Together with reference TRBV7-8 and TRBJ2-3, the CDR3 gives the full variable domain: GAGVSQSPRYKVAKRGQDVALRCDPISGHVSLFWYQQALGQGPEFLTYFQNEAQLDKSGLPSDRFFAERPEGSVSTLKIQRTQQEDSAVYLCASTTLGAYTDTQYFGPGTRLTVL.

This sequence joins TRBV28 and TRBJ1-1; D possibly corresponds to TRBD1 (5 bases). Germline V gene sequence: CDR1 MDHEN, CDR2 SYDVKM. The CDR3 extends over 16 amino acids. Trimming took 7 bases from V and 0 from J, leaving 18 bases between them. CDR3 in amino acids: CASISMVGALNTEAFF. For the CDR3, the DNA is TGTGCCAGCATCTCCATGGTTGGGGCCCTGAACACTGAAGCTTTCTTT.

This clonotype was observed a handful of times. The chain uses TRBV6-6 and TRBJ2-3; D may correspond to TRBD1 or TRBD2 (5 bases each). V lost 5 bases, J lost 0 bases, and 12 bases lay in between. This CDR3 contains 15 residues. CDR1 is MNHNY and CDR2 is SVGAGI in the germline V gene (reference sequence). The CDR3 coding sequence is TGTGCCAGCAGTGCCGGGACGGCTAGCACAGATACGCAGTATTTT. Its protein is CASSAGTASTDTQYF.

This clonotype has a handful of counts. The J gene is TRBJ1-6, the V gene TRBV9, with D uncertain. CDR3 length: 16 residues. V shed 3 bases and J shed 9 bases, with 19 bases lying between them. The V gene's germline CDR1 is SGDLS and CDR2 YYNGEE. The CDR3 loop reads CASSAGVDPDGSPLHF. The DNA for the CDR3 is TGTGCCAGCAGCGCTGGAGTAGATCCCGATGGTTCACCCCTCCACTTT.